The rows below give T cell receptor beta chains drawn from one sample of a study of blood T cell repertoires in COVID-19. Produced via immunoSEQ multiplex PCR; TCRdb's table is partial and in-frame only. The sample holds about 380,000 clones, approximately 84% seen once. What was sequenced was PBMCs or T cells enriched from blood (not recorded which). The receptors were sampled from a woman aged 25 to 39 who had recovered from COVID-19. Each CDR3 is given with its conserved first and last residue. The order of the fields is D gene, J gene, clone size, V gene, CDR3 length, CDR3 DNA, CDR3 protein. D genes are given only for firm matches. The size field is filled for only some rows; it gives once, few, many or a size class.

-,TRBJ1-2,-,TRBV4-1,16,TGCGCCAGCAGCCAAGATGGGCAGGGACTAACCTATGGCTACACCTTC,CASSQDGQGLTYGYTF
TRBD2,TRBJ2-7,-,TRBV18,14,TGTGCCAGCTCACCAAGCGGGAACTCCTACGAGCAGTACTTC,CASSPSGNSYEQYF
-,TRBJ1-3,-,TRBV5-1,17,TGCGCCAGCAGCTTGGCCGGGACTACTCTCTCTGGAAACACCATATATTTT,CASSLAGTTLSGNTIYF
-,TRBJ2-3,-,TRBV21-1,17,TGTGCCAGCAGCAAAGAGTCAGCTAGCGGGAGTCCAGATACGCAGTATTTT,CASSKESASGSPDTQYF
-,TRBJ1-1,-,TRBV27,15,TGTGCCAGCAGTTTGGGCCGGGGGTTCCCCGGTGAAGCTTTCTTT,CASSLGRGFPGEAFF
-,TRBJ2-1,-,TRBV27,16,TGTGCCAGCAGTTTATTATCAGGGTCGGAAGGAAATGAGCAGTTCTTC,CASSLLSGSEGNEQFF
TRBD1,TRBJ1-3,-,TRBV7-9,16,TGTGCCAGCAGCTTAGCCCAGGGGGCGGTTGGAAACACCATATATTTT,CASSLAQGAVGNTIYF
-,TRBJ1-1,-,TRBV11-3,14,TGTGCCAGCAGCTATGCAGGGACTCGGTCTGAAGCTTTCTTT,CASSYAGTRSEAFF
TRBD1,TRBJ2-7,few,TRBV6-1,16,TGTGCCAGCAGTGAATGGACAGGGAAGGTACCCTACGAGCAGTACTTC,CASSEWTGKVPYEQYF
-,TRBJ2-6,-,TRBV28,16,TGTGCCAGCAGTCGGGGGGGGACAGCTGGGGCCAACGTCCTGACTTTC,CASSRGGTAGANVLTF
TRBD2,TRBJ2-3,-,TRBV3-1/TRBV3-2,17,TGTGCCAGCAGCCGCGTAGCGGGGGGTGCTAGCACAGATACGCAGTATTTT,CASSRVAGGASTDTQYF
-,TRBJ1-3,once,TRBV6-5,16,TGTGCCAGCAGTTATGCCGGGCTAGGGGCTGGAAACACCATATATTTT,CASSYAGLGAGNTIYF
TRBD2,TRBJ2-1,-,TRBV5-1,14,TGCGCCAGCGGGCGGACTAGCGGGAGCTATGAGCAGTTCTTC,CASGRTSGSYEQFF
-,TRBJ1-3,-,TRBV5-1,15,TGCGCCAGCAGCATACAGGGAAATCCTGGAAACACCATATATTTT,CASSIQGNPGNTIYF
-,TRBJ1-2,-,TRBV19,14,TGTGCCAGTAGCCGAACGACAGCTAACTATGGCTACACCTTC,CASSRTTANYGYTF
TRBD2,TRBJ2-1,-,TRBV15,16,TGTGCCACCAGCAGAGGCGGCGGGAGGGTATTTTATGAGCAGTTCTTC,CATSRGGGRVFYEQFF
-,TRBJ1-6,few,TRBV3-1/TRBV3-2,14,TGTGCCAGCAGCCAAGGGGGCGATAATTCACCCCTCCACTTT,CASSQGGDNSPLHF
TRBD1,TRBJ2-3,once,TRBV14,17,TGTGCCAGCAGCCAAGATGCAAGGGGGCGACCCACAGATACGCAGTATTTT,CASSQDARGRPTDTQYF
TRBD1,TRBJ1-6,-,TRBV7-9,14,TGTGCCAGCAGCCAGACAGGGGATAATTCACCCCTCCACTTT,CASSQTGDNSPLHF
TRBD1,TRBJ1-5,-,TRBV6-6,15,TGTGCCAGCAGCCGACAGGGATATAGCAATCAGCCCCAGCATTTT,CASSRQGYSNQPQHF
TRBD2,TRBJ2-2,-,TRBV27,17,TGTGCCAGCAGTTTGGCTAGCGGGAGTATAATAGGTGGGGAGCTGTTTTTT,CASSLASGSIIGGELFF
-,TRBJ1-2,-,TRBV18,16,TGTGCCAGCTCACAAATTGGTTCCGTCATCGAGCGGGGCTACACCTTC,CASSQIGSVIERGYTF
TRBD1,TRBJ2-7,-,TRBV4-1,15,TGCGCCAGCAGCCAAGGACAGGGGGCGCAGTACGAGCAGTACTTC,CASSQGQGAQYEQYF
TRBD1,TRBJ2-7,-,TRBV6-5,13,TGTGCCAGCGGACCACAGGGGTTCTACGAGCAGTACTTC,CASGPQGFYEQYF
-,TRBJ1-2,-,TRBV5-6,15,TGTGCCAGCAGCCCGGGAGTGGGGAGCGACTATGGCTACACCTTC,CASSPGVGSDYGYTF
-,TRBJ2-3,-,TRBV11-2,14,TGTGCCAGCAGCTTAGGACTTGGCACAGATACGCAGTATTTT,CASSLGLGTDTQYF
TRBD1,TRBJ2-7,-,TRBV18,15,TGTGCCAGCTCAACCCCGGGACAGGGGTGGTACGAGCAGTACTTC,CASSTPGQGWYEQYF
TRBD2,TRBJ2-1,-,TRBV28,15,TGTGCCAGCAGTTTCAGACTAGCGGGCCTCAATGAGCAGTTCTTC,CASSFRLAGLNEQFF
-,TRBJ1-2,-,TRBV28,13,TGTGCCAGCACTCGGACAGAGAACTATGGCTACACCTTC,CASTRTENYGYTF
-,TRBJ1-1,-,TRBV10-3,14,TGTGCCATCACCCAGGGACTTTCGAACACTGAAGCTTTCTTT,CAITQGLSNTEAFF
-,TRBJ2-7,few,TRBV9,16,TGTGCCAGCAGCGCCCGCAGGGGCGCAACAACCTACGAGCAGTACTTC,CASSARRGATTYEQYF
-,TRBJ2-5,-,TRBV11-2,13,TGTGCCAGCAGCAGGTCGGGGAAGGAGACCCAGTACTTC,CASSRSGKETQYF
TRBD1,TRBJ2-7,-,TRBV5-8,15,TGTGCCAGCAGCTTGGTAGGGACAGGGGCCTACGAGCAGTACTTC,CASSLVGTGAYEQYF
TRBD1,TRBJ1-3,-,TRBV5-1,16,TGCGCCAGCAGCCTGGGACAGGGTTTATCTGGAAACACCATATATTTT,CASSLGQGLSGNTIYF
-,TRBJ1-1,-,TRBV18,13,TGTGCCAGCTCATCCACATCGGGGGAGGGAGCTTTCTTT,CASSSTSGEGAFF
-,TRBJ2-7,-,TRBV4-1,18,TGCGCCAGCAGCCAAGAGATGCGGCTCGGAGGGCCGACCTACGAGCAGTACTTC,CASSQEMRLGGPTYEQYF
-,TRBJ1-1,-,TRBV29-1,13,TGCAGCGTTGGGAAGAGGGAGGGCACTGAAGCTTTCTTT,CSVGKREGTEAFF
TRBD2,TRBJ2-3,-,TRBV27,16,TGTGCCAGCAGTGTCCGGACTAGCGGGGTCACAGATACGCAGTATTTT,CASSVRTSGVTDTQYF
-,TRBJ2-2,-,TRBV19,16,TGTGCCAGTAGCCGGATAAGCGGAGATTTCACCGGGGAGCTGTTTTTT,CASSRISGDFTGELFF
-,TRBJ2-5,-,TRBV14,13,TGTGCCAGCAGCCCCAGGCTTCGGGAGACCCAGTACTTC,CASSPRLRETQYF
-,TRBJ2-7,-,TRBV18,13,TGTGCCAGCTCACCTCCCCCAGGCTACGAGCAGTACTTC,CASSPPPGYEQYF
-,TRBJ1-2,once,TRBV18,15,TGTGCCAGCTCACCGGCGACAGGACCTAACTATGGCTACACCTTC,CASSPATGPNYGYTF
-,TRBJ2-1,-,TRBV4-1,15,TGCGCCAGCAGCCAAGTTACCTCAGGCTACAATGAGCAGTTCTTC,CASSQVTSGYNEQFF
-,TRBJ1-4,-,TRBV7-9,14,TGTGCCAGCAGCTTAGGTCAGTTTGGTGCAAAACTGTTTTTT,CASSLGQFGAKLFF
-,TRBJ2-3,-,TRBV5-1,17,TGCGCCAGCAGCTTGGTAACTAGCCCTAGTTTAGCAGATACGCAGTATTTT,CASSLVTSPSLADTQYF
TRBD1,TRBJ1-4,-,TRBV9,17,TGTGCCAGCACCTCCGGGACAGGGGCCAGTCAAGGGGAAAAACTGTTTTTT,CASTSGTGASQGEKLFF
-,TRBJ1-1,few,TRBV18,15,TGTGCCAGCTCACCACCCCCAGGCATGAACACTGAAGCTTTCTTT,CASSPPPGMNTEAFF
TRBD1,TRBJ2-7,-,TRBV28,15,TGTGCCAGCACTCCAACCGGGACAGGGAATTACGAGCAGTACTTC,CASTPTGTGNYEQYF